A single sample is the source of the 25 T cell receptor beta chains below, sequenced in a study of identical twins. TCRdb re-called the 5' RACE reads with MiXCR, one entry per CDR3 protein. The repertoire holds 700,000 or so distinct CDR3 sequences, more than 6.5% seen once, with 0.98% in the top ten. This same sample was also taken into another study, of yellow fever vaccine responses in identical twins.

Sequencing used PBMCs. These TCRs come from a woman between 18 and 30 years old in good health.

The rearrangement links TRBV5-1 to TRBJ2-5; either TRBD1 or TRBD2 may supply D (6 bases each). V shed 4 bases and J shed 5 bases, with 12 bases lying between them. Germline CDR1 reads SGHRS; CDR2 reads YFSETQ. The CDR3 consists of 13 residues. CDR3 in amino acids: CASSRGAAETQYF. CDR3 DNA: TGCGCCAGCAGCAGGGGGGCGGCGGAGACCCAGTACTTC.

This chain uses TRBV7-9 with TRBJ2-7, with D perhaps TRBD2 (5 bases). Germline V gene sequence: CDR1 SEHNR, CDR2 FQNEAQ (reference sequence). The CDR3 has 13 residues. V lost 8 bases to trimming and J lost 11 bases, with 22 bases between them. CDR3 region: CASQPRGDGREYF. The CDR3 DNA reads TGTGCCAGCCAGCCTAGAGGTGATGGGAGAGAGTACTTC.

The table lists this clonotype with a few counts. This chain connects TRBV7-9 to TRBJ2-1, with TRBD2 identical over 11 bases. This CDR3 is 13 amino acids long. The V gene's germline CDR1 is SEHNR and CDR2 FQNEAQ (reference sequence). Trimming took 3 bases from V and 15 from J; bases not matched to a gene: 7. The CDR3 bases are TGTGCCAGCAGCTTCGGACTAGCGGGTGTTTCGTTCTTC. It is translated as CASSFGLAGVSFF.

The gene calls are TRBV7-9 and TRBJ2-3; D ambiguous. CDR1 is SEHNR, CDR2 FQNEAQ, per germline (reference sequence). The CDR3 runs 13 residues. V was shortened by 2 bases and J by 3 bases, with 6 bases between the two germline ends. The CDR3 DNA reads TGTGCCAGCAGCTTAAGTTATACAGATACGCAGTATTTT. It translates to CASSLSYTDTQYF. The complete variable domain, with remaining parts taken from reference TRBV7-9 and TRBJ2-3, reads DTGVSQNPRHKITKRGQNVTFRCDPISEHNRLYWYRQTLGQGPEFLTYFQNEAQLEKSRLLSDRFSAERPKGSFSTLEIQRTEQGDSAMYLCASSLSYTDTQYFGPGTRLTVL.

The V and J genes are TRBV4-2 and TRBJ2-7, with D possibly being TRBD2 (5 bases). The germline CDR1 and CDR2 sequences are LGHNA and YNFKEQ. The CDR3 has 14 residues. The V end lost 4 bases, the J end lost 6 bases, and 16 bases lay between the germline ends. DNA of the CDR3: TGTGCCAGCAGCCTTGATTGGAGGAAGGGCGAGCAGTACTTC. Its translation: CASSLDWRKGEQYF.

This clonotype appeared a few times. The chain uses TRBV7-6 and TRBJ2-7; TRBD1 is a possible D gene (6 bases). Trimming removed 4 bases at V and 6 bases at J, with 16 bases between. This CDR3 is built from 14 residues. The germline CDR1 and CDR2 sequences are SGHVS and FNYEAQ. CDR3 in DNA: TGTGCCAGCAGCTCCGGGACACTGTTTTTCGAGCAGTACTTC. Translating it yields CASSSGTLFFEQYF. Drawing the rest from reference TRBV7-6 and TRBJ2-7, the complete variable domain is GAGVSQSPRYKVTKRGQDVALRCDPISGHVSLYWYRQALGQGPEFLTYFNYEAQQDKSGLPNDRFSAERPEGSISTLTIQRTEQRDSAMYRCASSSGTLFFEQYFGPGTRLTVT.

The chain has TRBV20-1 and TRBJ2-2; TRBD1 is a possible D gene (6 bases). The germline V gene encodes CDR1 DFQATT and CDR2 SNEGSKA (reference sequence). The CDR3 is made up of 14 amino acids. Trimming stripped 3 bases from V and 6 bases from J, with 14 bases between. The CDR3 protein is CSASRDTNPGELFF. The DNA of the CDR3 is TGCAGTGCTAGCCGGGACACCAACCCCGGGGAGCTGTTTTTT.

This clonotype turned up a few times. The V call is TRBV5-1, the J call TRBJ2-3, with D unresolved. V lost 2 bases to trimming and J lost 0 bases, with 7 bases between them. The germline CDR1 and CDR2 sequences are SGHRS and YFSETQ. The CDR3 loop spans 14 amino acids. The chain's CDR3 is CASSFSLSTDTQYF. CDR3 in DNA: TGCGCCAGCAGCTTCTCGCTTAGCACAGATACGCAGTATTTT.

The chain links TRBV6-2 or TRBV6-3 to TRBJ2-2; 9 bases line up with TRBD1. Per the germline V gene, CDR1 is MNHEY and CDR2 is SVGEGT. V was pared by 6 bases and J by 6 bases, with 11 bases of the junction left unmatched. The CDR3 runs to 16 residues. CDR3 protein: CASSVLPGQGAGELFF. As DNA, the CDR3 is TGTGCCAGCAGCGTACTCCCGGGACAGGGAGCCGGGGAGCTGTTTTTT.

The chain combines TRBV15 with TRBJ2-7, with TRBD2 matching over 7 bases. V was pared by 5 bases and J by 4 bases, with 5 bases of the junction left unmatched. CDR3 length: 13 residues. CDR1 is LNHNV, CDR2 YYDKDF, per germline (reference sequence). CDR3 protein: CATSGRGYYEQYF. In DNA form, the CDR3 reads TGTGCCACCAGCGGGCGGGGGTATTACGAGCAGTACTTC.

This clonotype has a handful of counts. The chain recombines TRBV20-1 with TRBJ1-2; D may be TRBD1 (6 bases). Per germline, CDR1 DFQATT and CDR2 SNEGSKA (reference sequence). The CDR3 length is 12 residues. V was trimmed by 5 bases and J by 6 bases, leaving 13 bases between them. DNA of the CDR3: TGCAGTGCTCCTGGGGGCAGGGATGGCTACACCTTC. Its translation is CSAPGGRDGYTF.

The CDR3 is CASSLATRISYEQYF. CDR3 bases: TGTGCCAGCAGCTTAGCGACTCGCATATCCTACGAGCAGTACTTC. The chain is built from TRBV11-2 and TRBJ2-7; D remains ambiguous. This CDR3 is 15 amino acids long. V shed 1 base and J shed 1 base, with 11 bases lying between them. CDR1 is SGHAT, CDR2 FQNNGV, per germline.

The chain combines TRBV5-5 with TRBJ2-7; 9 bases match TRBD1. The CDR3 covers 16 residues. With V trimmed by 4 bases and J by 4 bases, 12 bases remained unmatched. CDR1 and CDR2 from the germline V gene are SGHKS and YYEKEE (reference sequence). The CDR3 here is CASSPKGTGIGYEQYF. Here the CDR3 DNA reads TGTGCCAGCAGCCCCAAAGGGACAGGGATTGGGTACGAGCAGTACTTC. The full variable domain, rest sourced from reference TRBV5-5 and TRBJ2-7, is DAGVTQSPTHLIKTRGQQVTLRCSPISGHKSVSWYQQVLGQGPQFIFQYYEKEERGRGNFPDRFSARQFPNYSSELNVNALLLGDSALYLCASSPKGTGIGYEQYFGPGTRLTVT.

This clonotype occurred many times. This chain joins TRBV12-3 or TRBV12-4 and TRBJ2-3; 8 bases match TRBD1. This CDR3 has 15 residues. V shed 6 bases and J 4 bases; nucleotides not matched to a gene: 9. This CDR3 is CASSPTGEGADTQYF. DNA for the CDR3: TGTGCCAGCAGCCCGACAGGGGAAGGGGCAGATACGCAGTATTTT.

This clonotype occurred many times. V and J are TRBV20-1 and TRBJ2-5; D uncertain. Germline CDR1 DFQATT, CDR2 SNEGSKA (reference sequence). Trimming stripped 1 base from V and 3 bases from J, with 3 bases between. This CDR3 is 11 amino acids long. The CDR3 coding sequence is TGCAGTGCTAGAGTTGAAGAGACCCAGTACTTC. Protein product: CSARVEETQYF.

This chain uses TRBV11-1 with TRBJ2-5; the match to TRBD1 covers 7 bases. Trimming removed 2 bases from V and 4 bases from J; junction bases left unmatched: 16. The CDR3 spans 18 residues. Germline CDR1 is SGHAT and CDR2 is FQDESV (reference sequence). CDR3 loop: CASSLIEGARRGGETQYF. The DNA for the CDR3 is TGTGCCAGCAGCTTAATCGAGGGGGCACGGCGTGGAGGAGAGACCCAGTACTTC.

This clonotype was detected a few times. The V call is TRBV9, the J call TRBJ2-7; 9 bases are shared with TRBD1. V gave up 3 bases and J gave up 2 bases; unmatched junction bases: 9. The germline V gene has CDR1 SGDLS and CDR2 YYNGEE. The CDR3 has 16 residues. CDR3 sequence: CASSAGDRVPPYEQYF. CDR3 coding DNA: TGTGCCAGCAGCGCGGGGGACAGGGTCCCTCCCTACGAGCAGTACTTC.

Many counts were recorded for this clonotype. This chain joins TRBV7-2 and TRBJ2-6; 8 nucleotides match TRBD1. This CDR3 has 19 residues. The trim removed 0 bases at V and 4 bases at J, leaving 11 bases unmatched. From germline, CDR1 is SGHTA and CDR2 FQGNSA. The CDR3 bases are TGTGCCAGCAGCTTAGCGCCCAGGGGGCCCTCTCTGGGGGCCAACGTCCTGACTTTC. As protein: CASSLAPRGPSLGANVLTF.

The CDR3 nucleotides read TGCAGTGCCCTTAAGACTAGCGGACCCGGGGAGCTGTTTTTT. This gives the protein CSALKTSGPGELFF. J is TRBJ2-2 and V is TRBV20-1; the match to TRBD2 covers 9 bases. This CDR3 contains 14 residues. V shed 6 bases and J 6 bases; nucleotides not matched to a gene: 8. CDR1 is DFQATT, CDR2 SNEGSKA, per germline (reference sequence).

CDR3 DNA: TGCAGTGCCATGAGGGGGGGATCCCTCACAGATACGCAGTATTTT. It specifies CSAMRGGSLTDTQYF. The chain has TRBV20-1 and TRBJ2-3; D perhaps matches TRBD2 (7 bases). Germline CDR1 and CDR2: DFQATT and SNEGSKA (reference sequence). Trimming pared 6 bases from V and 2 bases from J, leaving 18 bases between. CDR3 length: 15 residues.

At least ten counts were recorded for this clonotype. The gene calls are TRBV29-1 and TRBJ2-1; weak D call: TRBD1 (5 bases). The V and J ends lost 2 bases and 0 bases respectively, with 8 bases between them. Looked up from germline, CDR1 is SQVTM and CDR2 is ANQGSEA. This CDR3 spans 14 amino acids. The CDR3 spells CSVENRSSYNEQFF. CDR3 sequence (DNA): TGCAGCGTTGAAAACAGGAGCTCCTACAATGAGCAGTTCTTC.

The chain employs TRBV29-1 and TRBJ2-2; D unclear. This CDR3 has 15 residues. Trimming cost V 3 bases and J 0 bases, with 11 bases left between them. Germline CDR1 and CDR2: SQVTM and ANQGSEA. The CDR3 DNA reads TGCAGCGTTGATGATGGACGGACGAACACCGGGGAGCTGTTTTTT. Translated, it gives CSVDDGRTNTGELFF.

This clonotype showed up many times. The chain joins TRBV6-2 or TRBV6-3 to TRBJ2-1, with no clear D. The CDR3 spans 12 residues. In germline, CDR1 is MNHEY, CDR2 SVGEGT. V was trimmed by 7 bases and J by 4 bases, leaving 8 bases between them. The CDR3: CASTTVYNEQFF. Here the CDR3 DNA reads TGTGCCAGCACTACTGTATACAATGAGCAGTTCTTC.

This clonotype was found a few times. This chain links TRBV7-9 with TRBJ2-7; D is ambiguous. From germline, CDR1 is SEHNR and CDR2 FQNEAQ (reference sequence). V was clipped by 1 base and J by 6 bases, with 13 bases between them. There are 14 residues in the CDR3. The CDR3 reads CASSLGLSSGEQYF. The CDR3 DNA reads TGTGCCAGCAGCTTAGGCCTGAGCTCCGGCGAGCAGTACTTC. Using reference TRBV7-9 and TRBJ2-7 for the parts outside the CDR3, the full variable domain is DTGVSQNPRHKITKRGQNVTFRCDPISEHNRLYWYRQTLGQGPEFLTYFQNEAQLEKSRLLSDRFSAERPKGSFSTLEIQRTEQGDSAMYLCASSLGLSSGEQYFGPGTRLTVT.

The chain employs TRBV11-2 and TRBJ2-7; TRBD2 is a possible D gene (6 bases). In germline, CDR1 is SGHAT, CDR2 FQNNGV. V was trimmed by 5 bases and J by 5 bases, leaving 19 bases between them. The CDR3 length is 15 residues. The CDR3 spells CASSLTGRGFHEQYF. In DNA form, the CDR3 reads TGTGCCAGCAGCCTAACCGGACGGGGGTTCCACGAGCAGTACTTC.